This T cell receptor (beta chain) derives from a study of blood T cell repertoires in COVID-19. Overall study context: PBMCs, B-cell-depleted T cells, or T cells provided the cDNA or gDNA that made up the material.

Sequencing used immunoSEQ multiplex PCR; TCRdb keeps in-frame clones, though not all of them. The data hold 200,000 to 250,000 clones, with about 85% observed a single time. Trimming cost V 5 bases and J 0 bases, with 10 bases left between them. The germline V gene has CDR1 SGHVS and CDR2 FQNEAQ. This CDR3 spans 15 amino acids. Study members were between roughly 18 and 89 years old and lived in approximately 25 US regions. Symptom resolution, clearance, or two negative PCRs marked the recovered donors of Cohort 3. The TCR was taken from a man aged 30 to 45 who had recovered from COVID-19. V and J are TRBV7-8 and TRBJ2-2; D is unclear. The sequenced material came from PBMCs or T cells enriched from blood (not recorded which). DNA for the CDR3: TGTGCCAGCAGCGCCCGCTACTCGAACACCGGGGAGCTGTTTTTT. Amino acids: CASSARYSNTGELFF. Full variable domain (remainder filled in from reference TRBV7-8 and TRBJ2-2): GAGVSQSPRYKVAKRGQDVALRCDPISGHVSLFWYQQALGQGPEFLTYFQNEAQLDKSGLPSDRFFAERPEGSVSTLKIQRTQQEDSAVYLCASSARYSNTGELFFGEGSRLTVL.